This entry lists 13 T cell receptor beta chains sequenced from one sample in a study of blood T cell repertoires in COVID-19. The data were produced by immunoSEQ multiplex PCR, yet TCRdb's version contains in-frame clones alone and is incomplete. The table records about 190,000 clones, about three quarters of them present only once. Input material: peripheral blood. Source of these receptors: a woman of 80 years or more with active or convalescent COVID-19.

About this clone: One junction end disagrees with the germline gene, perhaps due to a read error. The V and J genes are TRBV6-5 and TRBJ2-3; D is unclear. From germline, CDR1 is MNHEY and CDR2 SVGAGI. The length of the CDR3 is 14 residues. CDR3 bases: TGTGCCAGCAGCTACTCCCCCCTCTCCGATACGCAGTATTTT. Translation gives CASSYSPLSDTQYF.

V gene TRBV20-1 combines with J gene TRBJ1-5, with D unclear. The length of the CDR3 is 13 residues. Trimming removed 3 bases from V and 5 bases from J, with 11 bases in between. Germline CDR1 and CDR2: DFQATT and SNEGSKA (reference sequence). The CDR3 sequence is CSASADFHQPQHF. The CDR3 DNA is TGCAGTGCTAGTGCGGACTTTCATCAGCCCCAGCATTTT.

The chain combines TRBV29-1 with TRBJ2-7; tentatively, D is TRBD1 (5 bases). In germline, CDR1 is SQVTM, CDR2 ANQGSEA. The CDR3 is 12 residues long. Trimming removed 3 bases at V and 3 bases at J, with 9 bases between. The chain's CDR3 is CSVEAGLYEQYF. CDR3 coding DNA: TGCAGCGTTGAGGCAGGGCTCTACGAGCAGTACTTC.

The genes are TRBV6-5 and TRBJ2-4; 7 bases match TRBD1. This CDR3 has 14 residues. Trimming took 6 bases from V and 4 from J; bases not matched to a gene: 6. Germline CDR1 is MNHEY and CDR2 is SVGAGI. In nucleotides, the CDR3 is TGTGCCAGCAGGGACAGGAAAGGGAAAAACATTCAGTACTTC. Translated: CASRDRKGKNIQYF.

This clone showed up just once. CDR3 nucleotide sequence: TGCGCCAGCAGCTCCTTCGGACAGATTAGCACAGATACGCAGTATTTT. Residues: CASSSFGQISTDTQYF. V usage is TRBV5-1 and J usage is TRBJ2-3; D may be TRBD1 (6 bases). This CDR3 spans 16 amino acids. Germline V gene lookup returns CDR1 SGHRS and CDR2 YFSETQ. With 3 bases removed from V and 0 bases from J, the gap between germline ends came to 14 bases.

Remarks on this clone: Other DNA sequences in the sample encode the same CDR3. The chain carries TRBV19 and TRBJ1-3, with 7 bases that match TRBD1. After removal of 1 base from V and 0 bases from J, the junction contained 0 bases not matched to a gene. Germline loops: CDR1 LNHDA, CDR2 SQIVND (reference sequence). The CDR3 is 15 residues long. CDR3 nucleotides: TGTGCCAGTAGTATAGCAGGGGGCTCTGGAAACACCATATATTTT. Its protein is CASSIAGGSGNTIYF.

This clone was detected only once. This chain uses TRBV7-3 with TRBJ1-6, with D possibly being TRBD1 (6 bases). V gave up 5 bases and J gave up 8 bases, with 16 bases separating them. The CDR3 is 15 amino acids. Per germline, CDR1 SGHTA and CDR2 FQGTGA. The CDR3 nucleotides are TGTGCCAGCAGCGCTCATCAGGGGAGGGATTCACCCCTCCACTTT. Translated, it gives CASSAHQGRDSPLHF.

The chain is built from TRBV6-5 and TRBJ2-7; D is uncertain. The CDR3 length is 11 residues. Germline V gives CDR1 MNHEY, CDR2 SVGAGI. The V end lost 3 bases, the J end lost 6 bases, and 6 bases lay between the germline ends. CDR3 DNA sequence: TGTGCCAGCAGTTATAGGAGCGAGCAGTACTTC. This sequence encodes CASSYRSEQYF.

This clone was seen a few times. This sequence joins TRBV6-5 and TRBJ1-2; 8 nucleotides align to TRBD1. With 6 bases clipped from V and 8 bases from J, the junction kept 8 bases outside the gene matches. Germline V CDR1 and CDR2: MNHEY, SVGAGI. The CDR3 is 13 residues long. The CDR3 nucleotides read TGTGCCAGCAGCACCCGACAGGGGAGAGGCTACACCTTC. Its protein is CASSTRQGRGYTF.

The chain is built from TRBV30 and TRBJ2-2, with a tentative D call TRBD1 (5 bases). Germline V lookup: CDR1 GTSNPN, CDR2 SVGIG (reference sequence). The CDR3 runs 14 residues. V was clipped by 3 bases and J by 1 base, with 9 bases between them. The DNA for the CDR3 is TGTGCCTGGAGAGGGGCGGAGAACACCGGGGAGCTGTTTTTT. Its translation: CAWRGAENTGELFF.

The V gene is TRBV2, the J gene TRBJ2-5; D might be TRBD1 (5 bases). The germline CDR1 and CDR2 sequences are SNHLY and FYNNEI. The CDR3 has 13 amino acids. The V end was cut by 5 bases, the J end by 5 bases, with 12 bases between. The CDR3 DNA follows: TGTGCCAGCAGTCTCAGGGTCCTGGAGACCCAGTACTTC. Residues: CASSLRVLETQYF. Full variable domain (rest looked up from reference TRBV2 and TRBJ2-5): EPEVTQTPSHQVTQMGQEVILRCVPISNHLYFYWYRQILGQKVEFLVSFYNNEISEKSEIFDDQFSVERPDGSNFTLKIRSTKLEDSAMYFCASSLRVLETQYFGPGTRLLVL.

This clone was seen more than once but under ten times. The gene calls are TRBV19 and TRBJ1-3, with 7 bases lining up with TRBD1. The CDR3 runs 16 residues. Germline CDR1 and CDR2: LNHDA and SQIVND (reference sequence). The trim removed 5 bases at V and 0 bases at J, leaving 7 bases unmatched. CDR3 amino acids: CASSWTGFYSGNTIYF. In DNA, the CDR3 is TGTGCCAGTAGTTGGACAGGATTCTACTCTGGAAACACCATATATTTT.

The chain uses TRBV10-3 and TRBJ2-2; TRBD1 matches at 8 bases. Germline loops: CDR1 ENHRY, CDR2 SYGVKD. Unmatched junction bases numbered 7, after V lost 4 bases and J lost 6 bases. The CDR3 loop spans 15 amino acids. The CDR3 reads CAISGGTGRSGELFF. CDR3 sequence (DNA): TGTGCCATCAGTGGCGGGACAGGAAGGTCCGGGGAGCTGTTTTTT.